The 22 T cell receptor beta chains presented below share a single source sample, sequenced in a study of blood T cell repertoires in COVID-19. Sequencing was performed with immunoSEQ multiplex PCR; in TCRdb, only in-frame clones are kept and a portion is missing. The sample shows 290,000 or so clones, around 86% of them seen only once. The sequencing sample was made of peripheral blood. The source of these receptors is an older man with acute or convalescent COVID-19.

This rearrangement joins TRBV5-4 to TRBJ2-5; 7 positions match TRBD1. V was clipped by 0 bases and J by 4 bases; unmatched bases: 6. This CDR3 spans 15 amino acids. Germline CDR1 reads SGHNT; CDR2 reads YYREEE (reference sequence). The DNA of the CDR3 is TGTGCCAGCAGCTTGGAAAACAGGGGTCCAGAGACCCAGTACTTC. Amino acid sequence: CASSLENRGPETQYF.

This chain links TRBV28 with TRBJ1-6; 9 positions match TRBD1. Germline CDR1 MDHEN, CDR2 SYDVKM. J gave up 10 bases and V 6 bases, and 7 bases lay outside the gene matches. The CDR3 runs to 14 residues. The CDR3 sequence is CASRSGTGTSPLHF. CDR3 coding DNA: TGTGCCAGCAGATCGGGGACAGGGACCTCACCCCTCCACTTT.

This chain connects TRBV5-1 to TRBJ2-7, with 10 bases aligning to TRBD1. V lost 3 bases and J lost 2; bases outside the gene matches: 5. Germline CDR1 SGHRS, CDR2 YFSETQ. The CDR3 has 15 residues. In DNA form, the CDR3 reads TGCGCCAGCAGCTCCGGGACAGGGGCGACCTACGAGCAGTACTTC. It encodes CASSSGTGATYEQYF.

The rearrangement uses TRBV5-1 and TRBJ2-7, with a tentative D call TRBD1 (6 bases). CDR1 SGHRS and CDR2 YFSETQ come from the germline V gene. The CDR3 consists of 14 residues. Trimming pared 5 bases from V and 2 bases from J, leaving 14 bases between. CDR3 DNA: TGCGCCAGCAGACAACAGGGAACTACCTACGAGCAGTACTTC. Amino acid sequence: CASRQQGTTYEQYF.

In this sample, this clone turned up once. This rearrangement joins TRBV6-5 to TRBJ1-6; D gene unclear. The CDR3 has 16 amino acids. V shed 0 bases and J shed 8 bases, with 14 bases lying between them. In germline, CDR1 is MNHEY, CDR2 SVGAGI. CDR3 sequence (DNA): TGTGCCAGCAGTTACTCCCAGGTTACGGTAGATTCACCCCTCCACTTT. Protein: CASSYSQVTVDSPLHF.

The chain recombines TRBV7-9 with TRBJ2-5, with a weak D call TRBD2 (5 bases). V was clipped by 3 bases and J by 2 bases, with 10 bases between them. The CDR3 is made up of 14 amino acids. Per germline, CDR1 SEHNR and CDR2 FQNEAQ (reference sequence). The CDR3 spells CASSFGLPQETQYF. In nucleotides, the CDR3 is TGTGCCAGCAGCTTCGGACTGCCTCAAGAGACCCAGTACTTC.

This clone was detected a few times. The chain employs TRBV5-4 and TRBJ1-2, with D uncertain. The length of the CDR3 is 14 residues. In germline, CDR1 is SGHNT, CDR2 YYREEE (reference sequence). The V end was cut by 2 bases, the J end by 1 base, with 9 bases between. In DNA form, the CDR3 reads TGTGCCAGCAGCTTCTCCACACATAACTATGGCTACACCTTC. Protein product: CASSFSTHNYGYTF. The whole variable domain, remainder taken from reference TRBV5-4 and TRBJ1-2, is ETGVTQSPTHLIKTRGQQVTLRCSSQSGHNTVSWYQQALGQGPQFIFQYYREEENGRGNFPPRFSGLQFPNYSSELNVNALELDDSALYLCASSFSTHNYGYTFGSGTRLTVV.

The rearrangement uses TRBV4-3 and TRBJ1-6, with D unresolved. V dropped 2 bases and J dropped 10 bases, with 15 bases sitting between them. Germline CDR1 is LGHNA and CDR2 is YSLEER. The CDR3 loop spans 15 amino acids. CDR3 in DNA: TGCGCCAGCAGCCAATTGGTCAGGTCGGGGTCACCCCTCCACTTT. It codes for CASSQLVRSGSPLHF.

This chain links TRBV19 with TRBJ2-5; 8 nucleotides line up with TRBD1. CDR1 LNHDA and CDR2 SQIVND come from the germline V gene (reference sequence). This CDR3 spans 14 amino acids. The V gene end was trimmed by 5 bases and the J gene end by 4 bases; junction bases not matched to a gene: 6. In DNA, the CDR3 is TGTGCCAGTAGTGTCGACAGGGGTGGAGAGACCCAGTACTTC. Its protein product is CASSVDRGGETQYF.

As to this clone: This sample also contains other DNA sequences that code for the same CDR3. This rearrangement joins TRBV11-3 to TRBJ2-1; 8 bases match TRBD2. This CDR3 has 16 amino acids. Germline V gene lookup returns CDR1 SGHNT and CDR2 YENEEA. With 4 bases clipped from V and 2 bases from J, the junction kept 7 bases outside the gene matches. The chain's CDR3 is CASSSSGGGPYNEQFF. CDR3 nucleotides: TGTGCCAGCAGCTCATCCGGGGGGGGTCCCTACAATGAGCAGTTCTTC. Variable domain in full (rest from reference TRBV11-3 and TRBJ2-1): EAGVVQSPRYKIIEKKQPVAFWCNPISGHNTLYWYLQNLGQGPELLIRYENEEAVDDSQLPKDRFSAERLKGVDSTLKIQPAELGDSAVYLCASSSSGGGPYNEQFFGPGTRLTVL.

This clone showed up just a few times. This sequence joins TRBV3-1 (or the pseudogene TRBV3-2) and TRBJ2-1; TRBD2 is a possible D gene (6 bases). Trimming cost V 4 bases and J 7 bases, with 17 bases left between them. Germline loops: CDR1 LGHDT, CDR2 YNNKEL (reference sequence). This CDR3 has 15 residues. CDR3 bases: TGTGCCAGCAGCCCCCGGGGGACCGGGGTGAATGAGCAGTTCTTC. Amino acid sequence: CASSPRGTGVNEQFF.

This sequence joins TRBV28 and TRBJ1-6, with D perhaps TRBD1 (5 bases). The V end was cut by 7 bases, the J end by 0 bases, with 10 bases between. The CDR3 extends over 15 amino acids. Germline assignment: CDR1 MDHEN and CDR2 SYDVKM. For the CDR3, the DNA is TGTGCCAGCAACCTGGACATCTCCTATAATTCACCCCTCCACTTT. It is translated as CASNLDISYNSPLHF.

The chain is built from TRBV27 and TRBJ2-7; 7 nucleotides line up with TRBD2. Trimming cost V 2 bases and J 0 bases; bases outside gene matches: 4. This CDR3 is 15 amino acids long. Germline assignment: CDR1 MNHEY and CDR2 SMNVEV (reference sequence). In DNA form, the CDR3 reads TGTGCCAGCAGTTTACTCGGGAGGAGCTCCTACGAGCAGTACTTC. Translating it yields CASSLLGRSSYEQYF.

The chain joins TRBV19 to TRBJ2-1, with D possibly TRBD2 on 6 matching bases. Trimming shortened V by 5 bases and J by 3 bases, and 14 bases separated the two germline ends. Germline CDR1 LNHDA, CDR2 SQIVND (reference sequence). This CDR3 has 15 residues. As DNA, the CDR3 is TGTGCCAGTAGTGTAGCGCGGGGAGACTACAATGAGCAGTTCTTC. Its translation: CASSVARGDYNEQFF.

The J gene is TRBJ2-3, the V gene TRBV30, with 13 bases identical to TRBD2. CDR3 size: 15 residues. V lost 3 bases to trimming and J lost 6 bases; unmatched junction nucleotides: 6. Germline loops: CDR1 GTSNPN, CDR2 SVGIG (reference sequence). For the CDR3, the DNA is TGTGCCTGGAGATTCGGGACTAGCGGGAAGGATACGCAGTATTTT. This translates into CAWRFGTSGKDTQYF. Complete variable domain (other parts from reference TRBV30 and TRBJ2-3): SQTIHQWPATLVQPVGSPLSLECTVEGTSNPNLYWYRQAAGRGLQLLFYSVGIGQISSEVPQNLSASRPQDRQFILSSKKLLLSDSGFYLCAWRFGTSGKDTQYFGPGTRLTVL.

This chain links TRBV6-5 with TRBJ2-3, with D maybe TRBD1 (5 bases). This CDR3 spans 16 amino acids. Germline values: CDR1 MNHEY, CDR2 SVGAGI. V lost 0 bases, J lost 8 bases, and 18 bases lay in between. The CDR3 sequence is CASSYSVYGGQGTQYF. The CDR3 bases are TGTGCCAGCAGTTACTCGGTTTATGGCGGTCAGGGTACGCAGTATTTT.

This clone was observed a few times. This rearrangement joins TRBV5-1 to TRBJ1-5; D remains ambiguous. Trimming took 0 bases from V and 7 from J, leaving 14 bases between them. This CDR3 has 15 residues. The V gene's germline CDR1 is SGHRS and CDR2 YFSETQ. The CDR3 sequence: CASSLEAGMVQPQHF. The CDR3 region has the DNA TGCGCCAGCAGCTTGGAGGCGGGTATGGTACAGCCCCAGCATTTT.

The chain uses TRBV5-1 and TRBJ2-2; 7 bases align to TRBD1. The CDR3 runs 16 residues. With V trimmed by 1 base and J by 4 bases, 7 bases remained unmatched. CDR1 SGHRS and CDR2 YFSETQ come from the germline V gene. In DNA, the CDR3 is TGCGCCAGCAGCTTGACCTCGGCAGGGGGCACCGGGGAGCTGTTTTTT. It codes for CASSLTSAGGTGELFF.

The chain uses TRBV6-5 and TRBJ2-3; unclear D gene. The V end lost 7 bases, the J end lost 3 bases, and 11 bases lay between the germline ends. Germline V gives CDR1 MNHEY, CDR2 SVGAGI. The CDR3 runs to 13 residues. CDR3 DNA: TGTGCCAGCAAAGCCTTCGGGACAGATACGCAGTATTTT. Protein sequence: CASKAFGTDTQYF.

The chain combines TRBV2 with TRBJ2-4; tentative D call: TRBD2 (5 bases). The CDR3 runs 14 residues. Between the trimmed V and J ends, which lost 5 bases and 9 bases, there was a span of 17 bases. Germline assignment: CDR1 SNHLY and CDR2 FYNNEI. The DNA of the CDR3 is TGTGCCAGCAGTCTAGGCCCCACCCGGGGCATTCAGTACTTC. Translation gives CASSLGPTRGIQYF.

The DNA of the CDR3 is TGTGCCAGCAGTTCCAGGGACAGGGGTAATTCACCCCTCCACTTT. Amino acid sequence: CASSSRDRGNSPLHF. V usage is TRBV6-5 and J usage is TRBJ1-6; 10 bases line up with TRBD1. The CDR3 is made up of 15 amino acids. V dropped 4 bases and J dropped 6; count of bases not matched to a gene: 3. Germline CDR1 MNHEY, CDR2 SVGAGI.

The chain recombines TRBV11-2 with TRBJ1-5; D is perhaps TRBD1 (5 bases). Germline values: CDR1 SGHAT, CDR2 FQNNGV. V was trimmed by 6 bases and J by 4 bases, leaving 13 bases between them. The CDR3 consists of 14 residues. CDR3 protein: CASRGGHSNQPQHF. The CDR3 DNA reads TGTGCCAGCAGGGGCGGACACAGTAATCAGCCCCAGCATTTT.